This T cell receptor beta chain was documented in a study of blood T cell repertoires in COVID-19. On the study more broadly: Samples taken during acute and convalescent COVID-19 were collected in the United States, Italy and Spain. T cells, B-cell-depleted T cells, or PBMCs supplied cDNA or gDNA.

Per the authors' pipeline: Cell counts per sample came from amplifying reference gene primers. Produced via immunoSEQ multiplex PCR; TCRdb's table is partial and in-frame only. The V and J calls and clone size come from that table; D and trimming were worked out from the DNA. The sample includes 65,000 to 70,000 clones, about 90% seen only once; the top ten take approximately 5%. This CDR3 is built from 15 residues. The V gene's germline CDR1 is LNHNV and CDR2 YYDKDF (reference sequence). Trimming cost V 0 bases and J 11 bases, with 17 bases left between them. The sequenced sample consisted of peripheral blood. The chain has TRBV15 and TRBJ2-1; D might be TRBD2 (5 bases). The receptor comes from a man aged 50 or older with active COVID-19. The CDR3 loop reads CATSRESRGRPKQFF. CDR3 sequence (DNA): TGTGCCACCAGCAGAGAGAGCCGGGGTCGTCCCAAGCAGTTCTTC.